The 9 T cell receptor beta chains presented below share a single source sample, sequenced in a study of T-cell memory formation after mild COVID-19. TCRdb recomputed calls from the 5' RACE reads with MiXCR, one row per CDR3 protein. The sample has approximately 400,000 distinct CDR3 sequences, roughly a quarter seen once. Sequencing was carried out using PBMCs or a T cell subset sorted from them (not recorded which). The receptors derive from an adult woman who had mild COVID-19 (a few samples of this study predate the infection). Cell type and time point are not known.

This clonotype was counted at least ten times. The chain uses TRBV18 and TRBJ2-3; D not resolved. The V end was cut by 8 bases, the J end by 3 bases, with 9 bases between. The CDR3 extends over 12 amino acids. CDR1 is KGHSH and CDR2 is LQKENI in the germline V gene. In DNA form, the CDR3 reads TGTGCCAGCAGCCCCACTACAGATACGCAGTATTTT. Translated, it gives CASSPTTDTQYF.

The chain is built from TRBV6-2 or TRBV6-3 and TRBJ2-7; D is perhaps TRBD1 or TRBD2 (6 bases each). The V end was cut by 7 bases, the J end by 6 bases, with 19 bases between. CDR3 length: 14 amino acids. CDR1 MNHEY and CDR2 SVGEGT come from the germline V gene. The CDR3 sequence is CASTGAGVRSEQYF. CDR3 DNA sequence: TGTGCCAGCACGGGAGCAGGGGTGAGGAGCGAGCAGTACTTC.

This clonotype came up a few times. This chain uses TRBV5-1 with TRBJ2-3, with D hard to call. The germline V gene has CDR1 SGHRS and CDR2 YFSETQ. The V end lost 4 bases, the J end lost 5 bases, and 11 bases lay between the germline ends. CDR3 length equals 13 residues. Here the CDR3 reads CASSPDLGDTQYF. The CDR3 coding sequence is TGCGCCAGCAGCCCCGACTTGGGAGATACGCAGTATTTT.

V gene TRBV7-2 combines with J gene TRBJ1-2; 7 bases are shared with TRBD1. The CDR3 consists of 12 residues. The V gene's germline CDR1 is SGHTA and CDR2 FQGNSA. V gave up 5 bases and J gave up 7 bases; unmatched junction bases: 4. For the CDR3, the DNA is TGTGCCAGCAGCCCCCGGGACAGTGGCTACACCTTC. Its translation is CASSPRDSGYTF.

This clonotype was counted only a few times. CDR3 amino acids: CASTEMTGSPLHF. CDR3 coding DNA: TGTGCCAGCACCGAAATGACAGGGTCACCCCTCCACTTT. The V gene is TRBV12-3 or TRBV12-4, the J gene TRBJ1-6; 7 positions match TRBD1. The CDR3 extends over 13 amino acids. The J segment lost 10 bases and the V segment lost 7 bases, leaving 7 bases of the junction unmatched.

The chain carries TRBV19 and TRBJ2-5; 11 positions agree with TRBD2. CDR1 LNHDA and CDR2 SQIVND come from the germline V gene (reference sequence). The CDR3 covers 13 residues. J lost 5 bases, V lost 7 bases, and 3 bases had no gene match. DNA of the CDR3: TGTGCCAGTAATCCTAGCGGGAGGGAGACCCAGTACTTC. Translating gives CASNPSGRETQYF.

This clonotype was found a few times. The chain employs TRBV5-1 and TRBJ2-3, with 7 bases that match TRBD2. The J segment lost 2 bases and the V segment lost 1 base, leaving 7 bases of the junction unmatched. This CDR3 is 16 amino acids long. The germline V gene has CDR1 SGHRS and CDR2 YFSETQ. CDR3 protein: CASSLPSGPVTDTQYF. In DNA form, the CDR3 reads TGCGCCAGCAGCTTGCCTAGCGGACCCGTCACAGATACGCAGTATTTT.

The chain has TRBV19 and TRBJ1-2; D is uncertain. V was trimmed by 5 bases and J by 3 bases, leaving 16 bases between them. This CDR3 has 15 amino acids. The germline V gene encodes CDR1 LNHDA and CDR2 SQIVND (reference sequence). This CDR3 reads CASSVVSRSHYGYTF. In nucleotides, the CDR3 is TGTGCCAGTAGTGTGGTGAGCAGGAGCCACTATGGCTACACCTTC.

This clonotype showed up just a few times. V gene TRBV7-8 combines with J gene TRBJ1-1; no firm D call. Between the trimmed V and J ends, which lost 1 base and 3 bases, there was a span of 12 bases. The CDR3 is 15 amino acids. The germline gives CDR1 SGHVS, CDR2 FQNEAQ. The CDR3 DNA sequence: TGTGCCAGCAGCTTAGAGGGTATTCCCTACACTGAAGCTTTCTTT. Its protein product is CASSLEGIPYTEAFF.